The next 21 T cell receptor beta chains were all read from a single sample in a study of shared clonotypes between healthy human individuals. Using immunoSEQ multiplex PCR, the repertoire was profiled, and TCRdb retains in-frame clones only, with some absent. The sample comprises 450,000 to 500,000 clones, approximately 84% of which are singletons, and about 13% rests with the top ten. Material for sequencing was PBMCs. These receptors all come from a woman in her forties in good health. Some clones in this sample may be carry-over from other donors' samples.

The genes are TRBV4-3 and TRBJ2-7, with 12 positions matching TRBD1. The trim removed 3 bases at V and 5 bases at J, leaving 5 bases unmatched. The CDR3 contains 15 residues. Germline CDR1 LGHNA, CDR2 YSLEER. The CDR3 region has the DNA TGCGCCAGCAGCCACGGGGGACAGGGGGCGGACGAGCAGTACTTC. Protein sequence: CASSHGGQGADEQYF.

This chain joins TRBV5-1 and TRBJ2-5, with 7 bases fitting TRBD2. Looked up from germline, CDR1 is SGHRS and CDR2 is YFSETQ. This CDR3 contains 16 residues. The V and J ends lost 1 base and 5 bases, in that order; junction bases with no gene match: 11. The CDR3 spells CASSLLGGGPGETQYF. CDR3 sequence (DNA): TGCGCCAGCAGCTTGTTGGGGGGAGGGCCGGGCGAGACCCAGTACTTC. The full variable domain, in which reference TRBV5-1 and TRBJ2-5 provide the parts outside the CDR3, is KAGVTQTPRYLIKTRGQQVTLSCSPISGHRSVSWYQQTPGQGLQFLFEYFSETQRNKGNFPGRFSGRQFSNSRSEMNVSTLELGDSALYLCASSLLGGGPGETQYFGPGTRLLVL.

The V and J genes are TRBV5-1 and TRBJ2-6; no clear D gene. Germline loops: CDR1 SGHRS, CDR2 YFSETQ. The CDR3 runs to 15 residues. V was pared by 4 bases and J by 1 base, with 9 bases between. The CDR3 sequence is CASSTAPSGANVLTF. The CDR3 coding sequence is TGCGCCAGCAGCACCGCTCCGTCTGGGGCCAACGTCCTGACTTTC.

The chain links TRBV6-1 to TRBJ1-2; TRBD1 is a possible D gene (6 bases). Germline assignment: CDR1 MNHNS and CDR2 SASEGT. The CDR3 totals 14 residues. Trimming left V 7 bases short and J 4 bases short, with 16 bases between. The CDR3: CASKLGGPTYGYTF. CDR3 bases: TGTGCCAGCAAATTGGGGGGCCCAACCTATGGCTACACCTTC.

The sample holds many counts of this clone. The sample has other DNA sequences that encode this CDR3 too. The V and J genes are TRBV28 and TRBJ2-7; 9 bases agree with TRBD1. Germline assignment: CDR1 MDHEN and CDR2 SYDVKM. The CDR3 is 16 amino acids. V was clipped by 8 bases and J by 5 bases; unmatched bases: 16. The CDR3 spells CASGLGTGGMGHEQYF. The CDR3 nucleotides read TGTGCCAGCGGGTTGGGTACAGGGGGCATGGGGCACGAGCAGTACTTC.

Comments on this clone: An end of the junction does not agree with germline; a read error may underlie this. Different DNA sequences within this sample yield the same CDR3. DNA for the CDR3: TGTGCCTGGAGTGCGGACAGACACTCTGGGAACACCATATATTTT. The encoded protein is CAWSADRHSGNTIYF. The chain is built from TRBV30 and TRBJ1-3; possibly TRBD1 for D (6 bases). The CDR3 has 15 amino acids. Germline V CDR1 and CDR2: GTSNPN, SVGIG (reference sequence).

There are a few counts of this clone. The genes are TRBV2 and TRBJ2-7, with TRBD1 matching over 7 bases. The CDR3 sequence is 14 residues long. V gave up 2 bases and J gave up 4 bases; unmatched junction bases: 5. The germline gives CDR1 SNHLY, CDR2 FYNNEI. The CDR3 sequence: CASSELGQRYEQYF. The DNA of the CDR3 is TGTGCCAGCAGTGAACTGGGACAGCGATACGAGCAGTACTTC.

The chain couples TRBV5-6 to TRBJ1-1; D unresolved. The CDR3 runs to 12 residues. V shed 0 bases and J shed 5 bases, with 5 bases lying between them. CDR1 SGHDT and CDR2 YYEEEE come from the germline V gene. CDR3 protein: CASSLVKTEAFF. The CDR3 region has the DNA TGTGCCAGCAGCTTGGTTAAGACTGAAGCTTTCTTT.

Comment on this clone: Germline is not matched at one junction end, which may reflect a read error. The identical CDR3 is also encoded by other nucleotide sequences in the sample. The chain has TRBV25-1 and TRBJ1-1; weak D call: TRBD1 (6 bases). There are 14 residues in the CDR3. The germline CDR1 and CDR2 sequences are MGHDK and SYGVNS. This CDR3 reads CTSSTGGGMTEAFF. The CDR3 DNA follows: TGTACCAGTTCGACTGGGGGCGGGATGACTGAAGCTTTCTTT.

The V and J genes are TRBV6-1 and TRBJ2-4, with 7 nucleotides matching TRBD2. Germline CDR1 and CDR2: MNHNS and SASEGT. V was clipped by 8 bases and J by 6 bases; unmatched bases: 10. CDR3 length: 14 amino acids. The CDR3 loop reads CASRGEWLGNIQYF. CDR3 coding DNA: TGTGCCAGCCGGGGGGAGTGGCTGGGAAACATTCAGTACTTC.

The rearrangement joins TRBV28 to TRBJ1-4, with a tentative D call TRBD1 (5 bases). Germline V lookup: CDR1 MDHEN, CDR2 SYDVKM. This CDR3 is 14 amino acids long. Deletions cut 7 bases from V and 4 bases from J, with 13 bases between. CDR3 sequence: CASTPTDYNEKLFF. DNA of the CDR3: TGTGCCAGCACTCCGACAGACTATAATGAAAAACTGTTTTTT. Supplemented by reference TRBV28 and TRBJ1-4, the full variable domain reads DVKVTQSSRYLVKRTGEKVFLECVQDMDHENMFWYRQDPGLGLRLIYFSYDVKMKEKGDIPEGYSVSREKKERFSLILESASTNQTSMYLCASTPTDYNEKLFFGSGTQLSVL.

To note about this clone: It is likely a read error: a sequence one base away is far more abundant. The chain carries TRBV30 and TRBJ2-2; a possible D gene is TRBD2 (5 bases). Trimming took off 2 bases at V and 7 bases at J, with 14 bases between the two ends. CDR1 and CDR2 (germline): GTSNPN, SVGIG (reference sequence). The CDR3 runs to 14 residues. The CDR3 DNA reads TGTGCCTGGAGTTCAGGACTGGAGGACGGGGAGCTGTTTTTT. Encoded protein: CAWSSGLEDGELFF.

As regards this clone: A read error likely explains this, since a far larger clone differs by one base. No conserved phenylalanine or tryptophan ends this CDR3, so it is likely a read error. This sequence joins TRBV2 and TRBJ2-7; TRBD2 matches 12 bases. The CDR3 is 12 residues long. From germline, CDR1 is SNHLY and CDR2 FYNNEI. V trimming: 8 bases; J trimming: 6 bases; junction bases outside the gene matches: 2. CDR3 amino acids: CASGGLAGEQYL. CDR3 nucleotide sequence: TGTGCCAGCGGGGGACTAGCGGGCGAGCAGTACTTA.

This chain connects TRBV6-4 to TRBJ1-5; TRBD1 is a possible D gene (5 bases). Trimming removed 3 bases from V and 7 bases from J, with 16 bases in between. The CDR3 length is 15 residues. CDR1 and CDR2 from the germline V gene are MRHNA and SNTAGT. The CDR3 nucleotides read TGTGCCAGCAGTGAAGGGACCGGGGGTTCACAGCCCCAGCATTTT. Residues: CASSEGTGGSQPQHF.

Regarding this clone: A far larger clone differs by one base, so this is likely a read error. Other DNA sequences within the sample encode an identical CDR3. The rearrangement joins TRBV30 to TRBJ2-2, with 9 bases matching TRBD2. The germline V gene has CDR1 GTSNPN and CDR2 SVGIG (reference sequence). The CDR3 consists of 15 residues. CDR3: CAVGGIAGVVGELFF. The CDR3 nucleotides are TGCGCCGTCGGGGGGATAGCGGGAGTTGTCGGGGAGCTGTTTTTT.

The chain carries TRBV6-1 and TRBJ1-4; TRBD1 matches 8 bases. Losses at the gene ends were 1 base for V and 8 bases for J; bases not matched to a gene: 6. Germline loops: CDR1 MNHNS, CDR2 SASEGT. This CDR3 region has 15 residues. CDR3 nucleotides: TGTGCCAGCAGTGAAGGGGGCAGGGGGCGAGAAAAACTGTTTTTT. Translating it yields CASSEGGRGREKLFF.

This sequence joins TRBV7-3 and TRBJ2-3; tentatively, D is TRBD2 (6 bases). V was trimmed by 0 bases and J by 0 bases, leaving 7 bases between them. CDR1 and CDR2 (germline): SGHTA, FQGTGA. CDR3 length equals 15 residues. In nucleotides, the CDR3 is TGTGCCAGCAGCTTAACGGGACTTAGCACAGATACGCAGTATTTT. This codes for CASSLTGLSTDTQYF.

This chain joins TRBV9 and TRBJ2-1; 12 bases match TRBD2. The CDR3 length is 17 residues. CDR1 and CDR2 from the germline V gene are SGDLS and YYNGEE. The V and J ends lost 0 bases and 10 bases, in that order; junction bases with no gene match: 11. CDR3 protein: CASSVATGASGRAEQFF. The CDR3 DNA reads TGTGCCAGCAGCGTAGCTACCGGGGCTAGCGGGAGGGCCGAGCAGTTCTTC.

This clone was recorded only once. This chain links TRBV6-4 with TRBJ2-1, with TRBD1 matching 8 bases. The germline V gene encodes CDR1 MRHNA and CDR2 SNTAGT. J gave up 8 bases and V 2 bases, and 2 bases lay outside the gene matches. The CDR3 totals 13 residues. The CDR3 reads CASSDADRDEQFF. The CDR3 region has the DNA TGTGCCAGCAGTGACGCGGACAGGGATGAGCAGTTCTTC.

The DNA for the CDR3 is TGCGCCAGCAGCTTTGACAGATCGAACACTGAAGCTTTCTTT. Residues: CASSFDRSNTEAFF. The J gene is TRBJ1-1, the V gene TRBV5-1; maybe TRBD1 (5 bases). V shed 2 bases and J shed 1 base, with 9 bases lying between them. The CDR3 length is 14 residues. CDR1 and CDR2 (germline): SGHRS, YFSETQ.

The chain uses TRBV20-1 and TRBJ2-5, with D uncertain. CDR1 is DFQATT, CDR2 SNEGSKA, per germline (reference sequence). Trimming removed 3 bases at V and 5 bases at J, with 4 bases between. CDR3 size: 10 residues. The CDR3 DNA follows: TGCAGTGCTAGTTTGGAGACCCAGTACTTC. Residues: CSASLETQYF.